The clone carrying this T cell receptor (beta chain) was seen only a few times. Its target is unknown. These data come from a study of CD8+ T cells in alopecia areata. It was cDNA, reverse transcribed from extracted RNA, that served as the sequencing template. TCRdb keeps only in-frame clones here, not all; method: immunoSEQ multiplex PCR. The sample yields 200,000 or so clones, roughly 64% seen once. As for treatment: oral pan-JAK inhibitor, 5-10 mg twice daily. Alopecia areata patients provided lesional scalp punch biopsies and peripheral blood, both collected for the study. Study-level points and caveats: Normal scalp had lower clonality than lesional scalp, with alopecia totalis/universalis lesions showing this most strongly. When scalp samples are sequenced, resident alphabeta T cells of normal skin are also captured. Scalp clonality, along with expanded CD8+ clones among the top 100, was significantly decreased by tofacitinib.

Sequenced here: CD4+ T cells sorted from blood, sampled at week 24, from a patient treated with tofacitinib. This receptor was obtained from a human donor with alopecia areata.

Written as DNA, the CDR3 is TGTGCCAGCAGCTTAGCCGGCGGCGGGCTCACCTACGAGCAGTACTTC. It encodes CASSLAGGGLTYEQYF. The gene calls are TRBV7-2 and TRBJ2-5; a possible D gene is TRBD2 (5 bases). The tail of the sequence fits TRBJ2-7 better, so the J call may be wrong. Germline V gene data show CDR1 as SGHTA and CDR2 as FQGNSA. This CDR3 has 16 amino acids.